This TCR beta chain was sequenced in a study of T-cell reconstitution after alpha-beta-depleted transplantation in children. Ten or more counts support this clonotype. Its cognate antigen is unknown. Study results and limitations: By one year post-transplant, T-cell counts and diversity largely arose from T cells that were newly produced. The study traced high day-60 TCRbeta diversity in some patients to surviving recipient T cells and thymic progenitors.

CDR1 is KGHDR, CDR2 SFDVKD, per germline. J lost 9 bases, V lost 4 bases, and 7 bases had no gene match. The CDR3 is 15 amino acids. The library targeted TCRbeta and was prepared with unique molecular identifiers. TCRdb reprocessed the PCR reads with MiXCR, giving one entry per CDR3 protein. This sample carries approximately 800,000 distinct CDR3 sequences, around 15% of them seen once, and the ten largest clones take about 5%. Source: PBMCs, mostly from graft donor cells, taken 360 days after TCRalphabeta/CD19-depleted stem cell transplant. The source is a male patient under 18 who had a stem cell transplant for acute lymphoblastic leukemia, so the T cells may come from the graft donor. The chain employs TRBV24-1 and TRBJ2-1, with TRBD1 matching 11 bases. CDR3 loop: CATSEGGTGGFEQFF. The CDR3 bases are TGTGCCACCAGTGAGGGGGGGACAGGGGGTTTTGAGCAGTTCTTC.